What follows are 28 T cell receptor beta chains derived from one specimen sequenced in a study of OX40 agonist ivuxolimab in advanced cancers. Produced via immunoSEQ multiplex PCR; TCRdb's table is partial and in-frame only. The sample shows some 74,000 clones, roughly 90% of them seen only once. Sequencing was performed on CD4+ or CD8+ T cells sorted from blood, taken in a trial of the OX40 agonist ivuxolimab. The receptors here all came from an adult with an advanced solid tumor such as melanoma, head and neck, liver or kidney cancer.

V and J are TRBV19 and TRBJ1-1, with a tentative D call TRBD1 (5 bases). Germline V lookup: CDR1 LNHDA, CDR2 SQIVND (reference sequence). Trimming took 7 bases from V and 5 from J, leaving 20 bases between them. The CDR3 totals 15 residues. The DNA for the CDR3 is TGTGCCAGTACCCCCCTGGGGGGTCGGTGGACTGAAGCTTTCTTT. This codes for CASTPLGGRWTEAFF. Filled out from reference TRBV19 and TRBJ1-1, the complete variable domain reads DGGITQSPKYLFRKEGQNVTLSCEQNLNHDAMYWYRQDPGQGLRLIYYSQIVNDFQKGDIAEGYSVSREKKESFPLTVTSAQKNPTAFYLCASTPLGGRWTEAFFGQGTRLTVV.

The rearrangement joins TRBV4-1 to TRBJ2-1; 9 nucleotides align to TRBD2. J gave up 3 bases and V 0 bases, and 3 bases lay outside the gene matches. This CDR3 contains 16 residues. Looked up from germline, CDR1 is MGHRA and CDR2 is YSYEKL. The CDR3 loop reads CASSQDRTSDYNEQFF. CDR3 sequence (DNA): TGCGCCAGCAGCCAAGATAGGACTAGCGACTACAATGAGCAGTTCTTC.

CDR3 loop: CSASGVLEQFF. The CDR3 nucleotides are TGCAGTGCTAGCGGGGTCCTTGAGCAGTTCTTC. The chain links TRBV20-1 to TRBJ2-1; tentatively, D is TRBD2 (5 bases). Germline CDR1 reads DFQATT; CDR2 reads SNEGSKA (reference sequence). Trimming took 3 bases from V and 9 from J, leaving 9 bases between them. This CDR3 is built from 11 residues.

The rearrangement joins TRBV11-1 to TRBJ2-3, with unresolved D. Per the germline V gene, CDR1 is SGHAT and CDR2 is FQDESV (reference sequence). With 5 bases removed from V and 4 bases from J, the gap between germline ends came to 7 bases. CDR3 length equals 12 residues. The CDR3 sequence is CASSAIPDTQYF. The CDR3, as DNA: TGTGCCAGCAGCGCCATCCCAGATACGCAGTATTTT.

The V and J genes are TRBV29-1 and TRBJ1-3; D is uncertain. V gave up 3 bases and J gave up 2 bases, with 5 bases separating them. CDR3 length: 12 amino acids. Germline V CDR1 and CDR2: SQVTM, ANQGSEA. CDR3 nucleotides: TGCAGCGTTGAGACTCCTGGAAACACCATATATTTT. Its translation is CSVETPGNTIYF.

This chain uses TRBV7-2 with TRBJ1-1; no clear D gene. Germline V gives CDR1 SGHTA, CDR2 FQGNSA. The germline V and J ends were trimmed by 5 bases and 5 bases, with 21 bases remaining between them. The CDR3 runs to 16 residues. The CDR3 loop reads CASSPHPHGLATEAFF. DNA for the CDR3: TGTGCCAGCAGCCCCCACCCCCATGGGCTTGCGACTGAAGCTTTCTTT.

V is TRBV21-1 and J is TRBJ1-5; TRBD1 is the table's D call and was not checked against the DNA. TRBV21-1 is listed as a pseudogene. There are 15 residues in the CDR3. The CDR3 here is CASSKRPRGNQPQHF. CDR3 DNA sequence: TGTGCCAGCAGCAAAAGGCCCAGGGGGAATCAGCCCCAGCATTTT.

V gene TRBV5-1 combines with J gene TRBJ1-5; a weak D match, TRBD1 (6 bases). The ends were cut back, 0 bases at V and 7 bases at J, with 14 bases in the middle. This CDR3 is built from 15 residues. The germline V gene encodes CDR1 SGHRS and CDR2 YFSETQ. This CDR3 reads CASSLDGGRGQPQHF. DNA of the CDR3: TGCGCCAGCAGCTTGGACGGGGGCCGGGGGCAGCCCCAGCATTTT. Complete variable domain (other parts from reference TRBV5-1 and TRBJ1-5): KAGVTQTPRYLIKTRGQQVTLSCSPISGHRSVSWYQQTPGQGLQFLFEYFSETQRNKGNFPGRFSGRQFSNSRSEMNVSTLELGDSALYLCASSLDGGRGQPQHFGDGTRLSIL.

The V gene is TRBV7-8, the J gene TRBJ2-5; D remains ambiguous. V was trimmed by 5 bases and J by 5 bases, leaving 18 bases between them. The CDR3 is 15 amino acids. CDR1 is SGHVS and CDR2 is FQNEAQ in the germline V gene. The CDR3 sequence is CASSPGALDLETQYF. The CDR3 coding sequence is TGTGCCAGCAGCCCAGGAGCATTAGACTTGGAGACCCAGTACTTC.

The J gene is TRBJ2-7, the V gene TRBV10-3; 9 positions agree with TRBD2. Looked up from germline, CDR1 is ENHRY and CDR2 is SYGVKD. CDR3 length: 13 residues. V shed 6 bases and J 2 bases; nucleotides not matched to a gene: 2. CDR3 residues: CAIRTSGTYEQYF. The CDR3 region has the DNA TGTGCCATCAGGACTAGCGGAACCTACGAGCAGTACTTC.

The J gene is TRBJ1-1, the V gene TRBV6-5, with D possibly being TRBD1 (5 bases). This CDR3 spans 15 amino acids. Germline values: CDR1 MNHEY, CDR2 SVGAGI. V shed 1 base and J shed 1 base, with 10 bases lying between them. The CDR3: CASSYLGVGNTEAFF. The CDR3 coding sequence is TGTGCCAGCAGTTACTTGGGGGTGGGGAACACTGAAGCTTTCTTT.

The J gene is TRBJ2-3, the V gene TRBV19; D is ambiguous. Between the trimmed V and J ends, which lost 4 bases and 2 bases, there was a span of 1 base. Germline CDR1 LNHDA, CDR2 SQIVND (reference sequence). The CDR3 contains 11 residues. The CDR3 nucleotides read TGTGCCAGTAGTAACACAGATACGCAGTATTTT. Its protein product is CASSNTDTQYF.

The chain couples TRBV9 to TRBJ1-2, with a weak D call TRBD1 (5 bases). Trimming pared 4 bases from V and 8 bases from J, leaving 21 bases between. Germline-derived CDR1 and CDR2 are SGDLS and YYNGEE. CDR3 size: 15 residues. The chain's CDR3 is CASSSQAKLYGGYTF. DNA for the CDR3: TGTGCCAGCAGCTCACAGGCCAAATTATATGGAGGCTACACCTTC.

The chain recombines TRBV27 with TRBJ2-1; no reliable D call. The CDR3 runs to 12 residues. V dropped 11 bases and J dropped 3 bases, with 11 bases sitting between them. Germline assignment: CDR1 MNHEY and CDR2 SMNVEV (reference sequence). Here the CDR3 reads CASTGYYNEQFF. Written as DNA, the CDR3 is TGTGCCTCCACCGGGTACTACAATGAGCAGTTCTTC.

The chain uses TRBV11-3 and TRBJ2-4; TRBD1 matches 7 bases. This CDR3 has 13 residues. Per germline, CDR1 SGHNT and CDR2 YENEEA. J was trimmed by 6 bases and V by 5 bases; bases with no gene match: 4. The CDR3 here is CASSTGDRNIQYF. The CDR3 nucleotides are TGTGCCAGCAGCACCGGGGACAGAAACATTCAGTACTTC.

The count of this clone is one. The gene calls are TRBV9 and TRBJ1-6, with no clear D. The CDR3 consists of 14 residues. Germline loops: CDR1 SGDLS, CDR2 YYNGEE. V was pared by 1 base and J by 10 bases, with 12 bases between. The CDR3 DNA follows: TGTGCCAGCAGCGTACGGGGTGGGGAATCACCCCTCCACTTT. Translated: CASSVRGGESPLHF.

V gene TRBV10-1 combines with J gene TRBJ2-1; 11 positions match TRBD2. The V segment lost 4 bases and the J segment 5 bases; nucleotides outside the gene matches: 4. The CDR3 has 15 amino acids. The germline gives CDR1 WNHNN, CDR2 SYGVQD (reference sequence). The CDR3 is CASSAGTSGNNEQFF. The CDR3 region has the DNA TGCGCCAGCAGTGCTGGGACTAGCGGAAACAATGAGCAGTTCTTC.

The V gene is TRBV6-5, the J gene TRBJ1-1; 7 bases agree with TRBD1. Per the germline V gene, CDR1 is MNHEY and CDR2 is SVGAGI. This CDR3 contains 13 residues. The V segment lost 6 bases and the J segment 1 base; nucleotides outside the gene matches: 2. The DNA of the CDR3 is TGTGCCAGCAGGGGGACAGAGAACACTGAAGCTTTCTTT. Its translation: CASRGTENTEAFF.

The V and J genes are TRBV10-3 and TRBJ2-3; possibly TRBD2 for D (5 bases). The germline V gene has CDR1 ENHRY and CDR2 SYGVKD. The length of the CDR3 is 12 residues. V was trimmed by 10 bases and J by 5 bases, leaving 13 bases between them. The CDR3: CATQFGGDTQYF. The CDR3 nucleotides read TGTGCCACACAATTTGGAGGAGATACGCAGTATTTT.

The chain recombines TRBV28 with TRBJ2-7; a possible D gene is TRBD1 (6 bases). Germline V lookup: CDR1 MDHEN, CDR2 SYDVKM. This CDR3 is built from 14 residues. Trimming stripped 4 bases from V and 2 bases from J, with 12 bases between. CDR3 coding DNA: TGTGCCAGCAGTTCAGACGCAGGGGCCTACGAGCAGTACTTC. Translating it yields CASSSDAGAYEQYF.

V and J are TRBV18 and TRBJ2-3; D remains unclear. The CDR3 loop spans 14 amino acids. Per the germline V gene, CDR1 is KGHSH and CDR2 is LQKENI. Trimming took off 1 base at V and 3 bases at J, with 8 bases between the two ends. CDR3 amino acids: CASSPLEETDTQYF. The CDR3 DNA is TGTGCCAGCTCACCACTGGAAGAAACAGATACGCAGTATTTT.

The chain joins TRBV4-1 to TRBJ2-3, with 11 bases that match TRBD2. In germline, CDR1 is MGHRA, CDR2 YSYEKL. The CDR3 totals 18 residues. Germline trimming cut 0 bases from V and 2 bases from J; bases unmatched to any gene: 7. The CDR3 region has the DNA TGCGCCAGCAGCCAAGATGGGCTACTAGCGGGAGTCACAGATACGCAGTATTTT. Translation: CASSQDGLLAGVTDTQYF.

This clone was detected only once. The genes are TRBV7-2 and TRBJ2-7; 11 bases match TRBD1. Germline CDR1 is SGHTA and CDR2 is FQGNSA. V shed 5 bases, J shed 2 bases, and the junction held 2 bases outside the gene matches. The CDR3 is 14 residues long. CDR3 DNA sequence: TGTGCCAGCAGCCGGGACAGGGGGGCCTACGAGCAGTACTTC. It translates to CASSRDRGAYEQYF.

This clone was recorded only once. V usage is TRBV4-1 and J usage is TRBJ2-1; 13 bases align to TRBD2. From germline, CDR1 is MGHRA and CDR2 YSYEKL. The CDR3 loop spans 16 amino acids. V was pared by 2 bases and J by 4 bases, with 2 bases of the junction left unmatched. The CDR3 is CASSQLGLAGYNEQFF. CDR3 bases: TGCGCCAGCAGCCAACTGGGACTAGCGGGGTACAATGAGCAGTTCTTC.

The chain joins TRBV18 to TRBJ1-1; D might be TRBD1 (5 bases). This CDR3 comprises 16 residues. V lost 3 bases, J lost 1 base, and 15 bases lay in between. Germline lookup yields CDR1 KGHSH and CDR2 LQKENI. Here the CDR3 reads CASSPNPPTGNTEAFF. CDR3 DNA: TGTGCCAGCTCACCGAACCCCCCTACAGGGAACACTGAAGCTTTCTTT.

The chain couples TRBV6-6 to TRBJ1-4; no clear D gene. CDR1 is MNHNY, CDR2 SVGAGI, per germline (reference sequence). The CDR3 covers 16 residues. Between the trimmed V and J ends, which lost 0 bases and 4 bases, there was a span of 12 bases. The CDR3 here is CASSYSLQSFNEKLFF. The CDR3 bases are TGTGCCAGCAGTTACTCCTTACAGTCGTTTAATGAAAAACTGTTTTTT.

This clone came up a few times. The V gene is TRBV29-1, the J gene TRBJ1-1; no definite D call. CDR1 is SQVTM, CDR2 ANQGSEA, per germline. CDR3 size: 12 residues. Trimming removed 5 bases from V and 5 bases from J, with 12 bases in between. Here the CDR3 DNA reads TGCAGCGTTCGGGTATCGGGGACTGAAGCTTTCTTT. Protein: CSVRVSGTEAFF.

The J gene is TRBJ2-3, the V gene TRBV6-5, with 8 bases lining up with TRBD2. CDR1 MNHEY and CDR2 SVGAGI come from the germline V gene. CDR3 size: 15 residues. Trimming took 6 bases from V and 1 from J; bases not matched to a gene: 6. The CDR3 here is CASRSPAGGTDTQYF. Written as DNA, the CDR3 is TGTGCCAGCAGATCCCCAGCGGGGGGCACAGATACGCAGTATTTT.